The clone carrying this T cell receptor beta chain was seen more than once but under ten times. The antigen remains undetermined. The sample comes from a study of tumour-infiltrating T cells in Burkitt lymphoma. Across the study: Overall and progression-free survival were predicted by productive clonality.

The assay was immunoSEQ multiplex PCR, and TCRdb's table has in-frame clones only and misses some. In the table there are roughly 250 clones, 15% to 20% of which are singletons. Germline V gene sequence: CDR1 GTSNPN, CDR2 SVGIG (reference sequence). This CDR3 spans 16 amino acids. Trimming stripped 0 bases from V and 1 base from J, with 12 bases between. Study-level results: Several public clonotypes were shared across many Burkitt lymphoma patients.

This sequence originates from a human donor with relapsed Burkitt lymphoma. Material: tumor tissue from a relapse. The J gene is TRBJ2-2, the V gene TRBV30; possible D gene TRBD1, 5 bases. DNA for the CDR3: TGTGCCTGGAGTGTATCGGCGACAGTGAACACCGGGGAGCTGTTTTTT. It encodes CAWSVSATVNTGELFF.